The present TCR beta chain was sequenced within a study of blood T cell repertoires in COVID-19. About the research overall: COVID-19 samples from acute and convalescent phases originated in the United States, Italy and Spain. Sample material is recorded as cDNA or gDNA derived from T cells, B-cell-depleted T cells, or PBMCs.

As originally analysed: Amplification with reference gene primers provided the estimates of nucleated cell counts. Libraries were prepared by immunoSEQ multiplex PCR; TCRdb keeps only in-frame clonotypes and omits some of them. V, J and clone size are taken as reported in that table, and D and trimming were inferred from the DNA itself. Seen here are about 81,000 clones, around 80% observed once, and the top ten hold about 12%. V lost 5 bases to trimming and J lost 0 bases, with 20 bases between them. Germline CDR1 is MNHEY and CDR2 is SMNVEV (reference sequence). The length of the CDR3 is 17 residues.

The chain links TRBV27 to TRBJ2-7; a possible D gene is TRBD2 (6 bases). The receptor comes from a human donor in a cohort sampled during active COVID-19. Sample: peripheral blood. The CDR3 nucleotides read TGTGCCAGCAGTCCCTCGTGGAGGGGTCAAAGCTCCTACGAGCAGTACTTC. It translates to CASSPSWRGQSSYEQYF.